The 10 T cell receptor beta chains in this list originate from one sample, sequenced in a study of OX40 agonist ivuxolimab in advanced cancers. Libraries were prepared by immunoSEQ multiplex PCR; TCRdb keeps only in-frame clonotypes and omits some of them. The sample carries around 76,000 clones, over 80% recorded once. Sequenced material: CD4+ or CD8+ T cells sorted from blood, taken in a trial of the OX40 agonist ivuxolimab. Every receptor here comes from an adult with an advanced solid tumor such as melanoma, head and neck, liver or kidney cancer.

The chain recombines TRBV5-1 with TRBJ1-1; no firm D call. CDR1 is SGHRS and CDR2 is YFSETQ in the germline V gene. There are 14 residues in the CDR3. With 0 bases removed from V and 0 bases from J, the gap between germline ends came to 6 bases. This CDR3 is CASSLGGMNTEAFF. The CDR3 DNA reads TGCGCCAGCAGCTTGGGGGGAATGAACACTGAAGCTTTCTTT.

Only a few counts were recorded for this clone. The chain recombines TRBV5-4 with TRBJ1-2; D ambiguous. V lost 4 bases, J lost 8 bases, and 21 bases lay in between. The CDR3 spans 15 residues. From germline, CDR1 is SGHNT and CDR2 YYREEE (reference sequence). As DNA, the CDR3 is TGTGCCAGCAGCCCGACGGGCCCACCGGGATTCGGCTACACCTTC. Its protein product is CASSPTGPPGFGYTF.

The chain has TRBV28 and TRBJ2-3; D remains unclear. Germline CDR1 reads MDHEN; CDR2 reads SYDVKM. CDR3 length: 13 amino acids. Trimming removed 4 bases from V and 3 bases from J, with 8 bases in between. The CDR3 reads CASSSSTTDTQYF. DNA for the CDR3: TGTGCCAGCAGTTCCTCAACTACAGATACGCAGTATTTT.

The genes are TRBV20-1 and TRBJ2-1; D remains unclear. The CDR3 consists of 11 residues. V dropped 7 bases and J dropped 9 bases, with 13 bases sitting between them. Per the germline V gene, CDR1 is DFQATT and CDR2 is SNEGSKA (reference sequence). This CDR3 is CSEGSNREQFF. The CDR3 DNA reads as TGCAGTGAGGGATCTAACCGTGAGCAGTTCTTC.

This chain links TRBV19 with TRBJ1-2; TRBD1 matches 7 bases. V dropped 7 bases and J dropped 8; count of bases not matched to a gene: 13. This CDR3 is 14 amino acids long. Per the germline V gene, CDR1 is LNHDA and CDR2 is SQIVND (reference sequence). This chain's CDR3 is CASTIPGTARGYTF. The DNA for the CDR3 is TGTGCCAGTACCATCCCCGGGACAGCACGGGGCTACACCTTC. The variable domain in full, completed from reference TRBV19 and TRBJ1-2, reads DGGITQSPKYLFRKEGQNVTLSCEQNLNHDAMYWYRQDPGQGLRLIYYSQIVNDFQKGDIAEGYSVSREKKESFPLTVTSAQKNPTAFYLCASTIPGTARGYTFGSGTRLTVV.

V and J are TRBV5-1 and TRBJ2-2, with 7 positions matching TRBD1. The CDR3 totals 18 residues. The V gene end was trimmed by 0 bases and the J gene end by 1 base; junction bases not matched to a gene: 9. Germline CDR1 is SGHRS and CDR2 is YFSETQ. The CDR3 reads CASSLGIMTGRNTGELFF. The CDR3 coding sequence is TGCGCCAGCAGCTTGGGTATAATGACAGGGAGGAACACCGGGGAGCTGTTTTTT.

The rearrangement joins TRBV7-9 to TRBJ2-2; D unresolved. V was clipped by 3 bases and J by 5 bases, with 7 bases between them. This CDR3 has 13 amino acids. Germline V gene sequence: CDR1 SEHNR, CDR2 FQNEAQ (reference sequence). In DNA, the CDR3 is TGTGCCAGCAGCTTTACCTCAACCGGGGAGCTGTTTTTT. This encodes CASSFTSTGELFF. Combining the CDR3 with reference TRBV7-9 and TRBJ2-2 gives the whole variable domain DTGVSQNPRHKITKRGQNVTFRCDPISEHNRLYWYRQTLGQGPEFLTYFQNEAQLEKSRLLSDRFSAERPKGSFSTLEIQRTEQGDSAMYLCASSFTSTGELFFGEGSRLTVL.

The chain uses TRBV6-5 and TRBJ1-5; possible D gene TRBD1, 6 bases. The germline V and J ends were trimmed by 6 bases and 2 bases, with 14 bases remaining between them. CDR1 and CDR2 from the germline V gene are MNHEY and SVGAGI. This CDR3 region has 15 residues. CDR3 loop: CASRLQGGGNQPQHF. DNA for the CDR3: TGTGCCAGCAGGCTACAGGGAGGGGGCAATCAGCCCCAGCATTTT.

V usage is TRBV10-3 and J usage is TRBJ2-3; D might be TRBD2 (5 bases). The germline V and J ends were trimmed by 10 bases and 2 bases, with 10 bases remaining between them. CDR1 and CDR2 from the germline V gene are ENHRY and SYGVKD. This CDR3 has 12 amino acids. The CDR3 here is CASGGPTDTQYF. CDR3 coding DNA: TGTGCCAGTGGAGGCCCCACAGATACGCAGTATTTT.

The chain joins TRBV15 to TRBJ2-3; TRBD2 might be the D (5 bases). The CDR3 extends over 15 amino acids. V was cut by 3 bases and J by 0 bases, with 10 bases left in between. Germline V gene lookup returns CDR1 LNHNV and CDR2 YYDKDF (reference sequence). The CDR3 nucleotides are TGTGCCACCAGCAGCGGACTCGCTAGCACAGATACGCAGTATTTT. This gives the protein CATSSGLASTDTQYF.